This entry lists 10 T cell receptor beta chains sequenced from one sample in a study of CXCR3-negative and CXCR3-positive naive CD8 T cells. General study findings and limits: More hydrophobic TRB CDR3s occurred in CXCR3-positive than in CXCR3-negative naive cells.

UMI-tagged TRB cDNA libraries were built via 5' RACE. TCRdb reanalyzed the 5' RACE reads, giving one entry per CDR3 protein sequence and no DNA. The sample shows under 150,000 distinct CDR3 sequences, and approximately 0.28% sits with its ten largest clones. No antigen has been assigned to these receptors. What was sequenced was naive CXCR3+ CD8+ T cells from blood. Subset given: CD45RO-CCR7+CD27+CD95- naive CD8+ T cells expressing CXCR3 (TNR3+). The receptors come from a human donor in good health. Some clones in this sample may be carry-over from other donors' samples.

The chain links TRBV29-1 to TRBJ2-1; TCRdb's D call, TRBD2, is unchecked because there is no DNA. Germline loops: CDR1 SQVTM, CDR2 ANQGSEA. The CDR3 sequence is 16 residues long. The CDR3 reads CSVEDWASGTSNEQFF.

The chain carries TRBV11-2 and TRBJ2-7; absent DNA, TCRdb's TRBD1 call cannot be checked. Germline loops: CDR1 SGHAT, CDR2 FQNNGV. The CDR3 spans 12 residues. The CDR3 protein is CASSLGDGEQYF.

This chain joins TRBV28 and TRBJ2-1; TCRdb's D call, TRBD2, is unchecked because there is no DNA. Germline CDR1 reads MDHEN; CDR2 reads SYDVKM. This CDR3 has 14 residues. The CDR3 sequence: CASSYTSGRHEQFF.

The gene calls are TRBV6-2 or TRBV6-3 and TRBJ2-1; the D call of TRBD2 rests on TCRdb alone, since no DNA is present to check it. This CDR3 region has 16 residues. The V gene's germline CDR1 is MNHEY and CDR2 SVGEGT. The CDR3 loop reads CASRSPGTSYRNEQFF.

The chain employs TRBV12-2 and TRBJ2-7. TRBV12-2 is designated a pseudogene. The CDR3 runs to 12 residues. The CDR3: CASRLVPYEQYF.

V gene TRBV7-2 combines with J gene TRBJ2-7. The CDR3 spans 12 residues. Germline lookup yields CDR1 SGHTA and CDR2 FQGNSA. The CDR3 loop reads CASSFATDEQYF.

This chain uses TRBV27 with TRBJ2-1; TCRdb indicates TRBD2, and absent DNA this call remains unverified. The germline V gene has CDR1 MNHEY and CDR2 SMNVEV (reference sequence). The CDR3 spans 13 residues. This CDR3 reads CASSLGSSQAQFF.

This chain links TRBV13 with TRBJ2-1; TCRdb's D gene call, TRBD1, goes unchecked for lack of DNA. The CDR3 consists of 16 residues. Per germline, CDR1 PRHDT and CDR2 FYEKMQ (reference sequence). The CDR3 loop is CASSLRGGQEGNEQFF.

J is TRBJ2-7 and V is TRBV28; no DNA is available, so the TRBD1 call from TCRdb remains unchecked. Germline-derived CDR1 and CDR2 are MDHEN and SYDVKM. This CDR3 has 13 residues. This CDR3 is CASSWTAWDEQYF.

This chain links TRBV5-6 with TRBJ1-1. CDR1 and CDR2 (germline): SGHDT, YYEEEE. This CDR3 has 13 amino acids. CDR3 sequence: CASSLTPNTEAFF. Complete variable domain (other parts from reference TRBV5-6 and TRBJ1-1): DAGVTQSPTHLIKTRGQQVTLRCSPKSGHDTVSWYQQALGQGPQFIFQYYEEEERQRGNFPDRFSGHQFPNYSSELNVNALLLGDSALYLCASSLTPNTEAFFGQGTRLTVV.